This T cell receptor (beta chain) was recorded in a study of blood T cell repertoires in COVID-19. On the study more broadly: Acute and convalescent COVID-19 specimens originated in the United States, Italy and Spain. Sources were T cells, B-cell-depleted T cells, or PBMCs; the material itself was cDNA or gDNA.

Per the authors' pipeline: Amplification of reference gene primers was used by the study to estimate nucleated cell counts. Sequencing used immunoSEQ multiplex PCR; TCRdb keeps in-frame clones, though not all of them. V and J calls and clone size are as listed in that table; D and trimming were resolved from the DNA. The repertoire holds roughly 60,000 clones, with roughly 87% as singletons. The sequenced sample was peripheral blood. The receptor comes from a human donor with acute or convalescent COVID-19. The donor label of this sample is uncertain.

CDR3 loop: CAWSIRGRITDTQYF. The CDR3 DNA reads TGTGCCTGGAGTATCCGCGGGAGAATTACAGATACGCAGTATTTT. The J gene is TRBJ2-3, the V gene TRBV30, with 7 bases fitting TRBD2. The germline V gene encodes CDR1 GTSNPN and CDR2 SVGIG (reference sequence). V dropped 2 bases and J dropped 3; count of bases not matched to a gene: 8. CDR3 length equals 15 residues.